This TCR beta chain was found in a study of blood T cell repertoires in COVID-19. The V gene end was trimmed by 8 bases and the J gene end by 3 bases; junction bases not matched to a gene: 6. This CDR3 spans 13 amino acids. Per germline, CDR1 LGHNT and CDR2 FRNRAP. As processed by the authors: Amplification of reference gene primers provided the estimated nucleated cell counts. Clones were sequenced by immunoSEQ multiplex PCR, and TCRdb holds only the in-frame ones, with some missing. The V and J calls and the clone size are those of that table, but D and trimming were determined from the DNA. The profile shows about 170,000 clones, more than 85% of them singletons.

The material sequenced was peripheral blood. The V gene is TRBV12-5, the J gene TRBJ1-1; 7 bases fit TRBD1. The receptor comes from a woman over 75 in a cohort sampled during active or convalescent COVID-19. The CDR3 here is CASLPGGYTEAFF. The CDR3 region has the DNA TGTGCTAGTCTCCCAGGGGGTTACACTGAAGCTTTCTTT.